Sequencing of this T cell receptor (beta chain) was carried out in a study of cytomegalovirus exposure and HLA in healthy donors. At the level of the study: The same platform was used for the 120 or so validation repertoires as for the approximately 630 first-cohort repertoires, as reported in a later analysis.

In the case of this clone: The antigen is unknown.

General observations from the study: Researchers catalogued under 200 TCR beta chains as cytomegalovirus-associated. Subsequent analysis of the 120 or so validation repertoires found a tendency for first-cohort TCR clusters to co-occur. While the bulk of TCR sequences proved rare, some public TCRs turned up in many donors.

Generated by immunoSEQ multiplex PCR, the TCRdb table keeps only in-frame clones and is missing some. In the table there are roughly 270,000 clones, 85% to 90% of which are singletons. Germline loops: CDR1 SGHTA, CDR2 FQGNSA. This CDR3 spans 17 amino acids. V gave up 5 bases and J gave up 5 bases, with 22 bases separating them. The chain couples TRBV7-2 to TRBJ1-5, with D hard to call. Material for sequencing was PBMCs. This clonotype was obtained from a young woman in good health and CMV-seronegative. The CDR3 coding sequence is TGTGCCAGCAGCCCAGTGGTGTTGGCAGTGTTCGATCAGCCCCAGCATTTT. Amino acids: CASSPVVLAVFDQPQHF.